The 28 T cell receptor beta chains presented below share a single source sample, sequenced in a study of CD8 T cells in ankylosing spondylitis. Study-wide points: Apparently characteristic of ankylosing spondylitis blood was a TCR beta motif (about 8 highly homologous variants).

TCRdb redid the calling of the 5' RACE reads with MiXCR, one entry per CDR3 protein. The sample shows about 330,000 distinct CDR3 sequences, roughly 8% of them seen only once. No cognate antigen is known for these TCRs. The sample consisted of blood, either unsorted or a sorted T cell fraction (not recorded which). The source is a male donor with ankylosing spondylitis.

The J gene is TRBJ2-1, the V gene TRBV7-3, with D perhaps TRBD2 (6 bases). Trimming removed 5 bases at V and 6 bases at J, with 11 bases between. Germline V gene lookup returns CDR1 SGHTA and CDR2 FQGTGA. The CDR3 sequence is 13 residues long. The CDR3 DNA follows: TGTGCCAGCAGCGCCGGGAGAAGCAATGAGCAGTTCTTC. Translating it yields CASSAGRSNEQFF.

This clonotype was counted between two and nine times. The chain joins TRBV7-6 to TRBJ2-1; 8 nucleotides align to TRBD1. The CDR3 has 15 amino acids. Per the germline V gene, CDR1 is SGHVS and CDR2 is FNYEAQ. Unmatched junction bases numbered 8, after V lost 3 bases and J lost 7 bases. The CDR3 DNA follows: TGTGCCAGCAGCTTTCTGAGGACAGGGACTAATGAGCAGTTCTTC. Its translation is CASSFLRTGTNEQFF.

This clonotype was observed a few times. This chain links TRBV2 with TRBJ1-1; maybe TRBD1 (5 bases). Germline-derived CDR1 and CDR2 are SNHLY and FYNNEI. CDR3 length equals 12 residues. V was trimmed by 7 bases and J by 6 bases, leaving 12 bases between them. The CDR3: CASTHEGPEAFF. The CDR3 DNA sequence: TGTGCCAGCACCCATGAGGGGCCTGAAGCTTTCTTT. The complete variable domain, with remaining parts taken from reference TRBV2 and TRBJ1-1, reads EPEVTQTPSHQVTQMGQEVILRCVPISNHLYFYWYRQILGQKVEFLVSFYNNEISEKSEIFDDQFSVERPDGSNFTLKIRSTKLEDSAMYFCASTHEGPEAFFGQGTRLTVV.

This clonotype was detected a few times. Here the CDR3 DNA reads TGTGCCAGCAGCTCCCAGGGACTAGCGGGAGCCTTGATTGAGCAGTTCTTC. Amino acid sequence: CASSSQGLAGALIEQFF. The chain recombines TRBV7-6 with TRBJ2-1, with 14 bases matching TRBD2. The CDR3 is 17 residues long. Germline values: CDR1 SGHVS, CDR2 FNYEAQ. V shed 4 bases and J 9 bases; nucleotides not matched to a gene: 11.

This clonotype was detected only a few times. This sequence joins TRBV29-1 and TRBJ2-5; 7 positions agree with TRBD1. J gave up 5 bases and V 6 bases, and 9 bases lay outside the gene matches. Per the germline V gene, CDR1 is SQVTM and CDR2 is ANQGSEA. The CDR3 is made up of 13 amino acids. CDR3 loop: CSVAGTVGETQYF. CDR3 coding DNA: TGCAGCGTGGCCGGGACAGTGGGCGAGACCCAGTACTTC.

V usage is TRBV20-1 and J usage is TRBJ1-2; D is unresolved. The germline CDR1 and CDR2 sequences are DFQATT and SNEGSKA (reference sequence). Trimming stripped 0 bases from V and 0 bases from J, with 8 bases between. The CDR3 is made up of 14 amino acids. For the CDR3, the DNA is TGCAGTGCTAGAGATCTCGTCGCTAACTATGGCTACACCTTC. Its translation is CSARDLVANYGYTF.

At least ten counts were recorded for this clonotype. The chain combines TRBV6-2 or TRBV6-3 with TRBJ2-4, with 14 bases identical to TRBD2. This CDR3 region has 21 residues. Losses at the gene ends were 6 bases for V and 1 base for J; bases not matched to a gene: 17. The germline V gene has CDR1 MNHEY and CDR2 SVGEGT. The CDR3 DNA reads as TGTGCCAGCAGATCGGGACTAGCGGGAGCCTTTGAAGTTGGGGCCAAAAACATTCAGTACTTC. This gives the protein CASRSGLAGAFEVGAKNIQYF.

In nucleotides, the CDR3 is TGTGCCAGCAGCCGGACTAGCGGAGCCCAAGAGACCCAGTACTTC. Protein sequence: CASSRTSGAQETQYF. V usage is TRBV13 and J usage is TRBJ2-5; 10 bases agree with TRBD2. With 5 bases clipped from V and 1 base from J, the junction kept 4 bases outside the gene matches. CDR3 length: 15 amino acids. Germline V gives CDR1 PRHDT, CDR2 FYEKMQ (reference sequence).

J is TRBJ2-3 and V is TRBV5-1, with 8 bases aligning to TRBD2. Germline CDR1 is SGHRS and CDR2 is YFSETQ. With V trimmed by 4 bases and J by 2 bases, 9 bases remained unmatched. The CDR3 is made up of 16 amino acids. The CDR3 protein is CASSHGTSTFTDTQYF. CDR3 bases: TGCGCCAGCAGCCACGGGACTAGTACCTTCACAGATACGCAGTATTTT.

This clonotype turned up a few times. The V gene is TRBV7-2, the J gene TRBJ1-2, with 7 bases that match TRBD1. CDR1 is SGHTA, CDR2 FQGNSA, per germline. The V and J ends lost 5 bases and 2 bases, in that order; junction bases with no gene match: 8. The CDR3 loop spans 15 amino acids. In nucleotides, the CDR3 is TGTGCCAGCAGCGTCTACGGGACAGCGAACTATGGCTACACCTTC. Protein product: CASSVYGTANYGYTF.

The chain employs TRBV4-1 and TRBJ2-7; TRBD2 matches 9 bases. J gave up 5 bases and V 2 bases, and 4 bases lay outside the gene matches. Germline V CDR1 and CDR2: MGHRA, YSYEKL. This CDR3 region has 14 residues. Here the CDR3 DNA reads TGCGCCAGCAGCCAAATAGCGGGAGTCAACGAGCAGTACTTC. Encoded protein: CASSQIAGVNEQYF.

This clonotype was seen a few times. V is TRBV11-2 and J is TRBJ2-7; a possible D gene is TRBD1 (7 bases). The germline V gene has CDR1 SGHAT and CDR2 FQNNGV. The CDR3 totals 16 residues. V was shortened by 3 bases and J by 0 bases, with 15 bases between the two germline ends. The DNA for the CDR3 is TGTGCCAGCAGCTTGGTCGGGGGACAGAACTCCTACGAGCAGTACTTC. It codes for CASSLVGGQNSYEQYF.

This chain uses TRBV24-1 with TRBJ2-1; 10 nucleotides match TRBD2. The CDR3 sequence is 18 residues long. The germline V gene has CDR1 KGHDR and CDR2 SFDVKD. J was trimmed by 6 bases and V by 0 bases; bases with no gene match: 10. Here the CDR3 DNA reads TGTGCCACCAGTGATTTGACACATGGACTAGCGGAGTGCAATGAGCAGTTCTTC. Translating gives CATSDLTHGLAECNEQFF.

The chain combines TRBV5-1 with TRBJ2-7; D is unclear. V was trimmed by 6 bases and J by 5 bases, leaving 18 bases between them. The CDR3 loop spans 14 amino acids. Germline lookup yields CDR1 SGHRS and CDR2 YFSETQ. The CDR3 sequence is CASTVGPSGDEQYF. In DNA form, the CDR3 reads TGCGCCAGCACCGTTGGGCCTTCAGGCGACGAGCAGTACTTC.

This clonotype was picked up many times. J is TRBJ2-1 and V is TRBV7-2; 11 nucleotides agree with TRBD2. The ends lost 2 bases at V and 4 bases at J; junction bases unmatched: 7. The CDR3 covers 17 residues. Germline V gene data show CDR1 as SGHTA and CDR2 as FQGNSA. The CDR3 DNA reads as TGTGCCAGCAGCTTACTAGCGGGAGGCCCCGGATACAATGAGCAGTTCTTC. This codes for CASSLLAGGPGYNEQFF.

This clonotype was counted ten times or more. The chain recombines TRBV29-1 with TRBJ2-1, with 11 bases matching TRBD2. CDR1 is SQVTM and CDR2 is ANQGSEA in the germline V gene. V lost 3 bases, J lost 3 bases, and 1 base stayed unmatched. The CDR3 has 14 residues. For the CDR3, the DNA is TGCAGCGTTGAGACTAGCGGGAACTACAATGAGCAGTTCTTC. Its protein product is CSVETSGNYNEQFF.

This clonotype was observed many times. The V gene is TRBV28, the J gene TRBJ1-2, with 8 bases lining up with TRBD1. The CDR3 sequence is 14 residues long. The J segment lost 8 bases and the V segment lost 5 bases, leaving 10 bases of the junction unmatched. Germline V gene lookup returns CDR1 MDHEN and CDR2 SYDVKM. The CDR3 coding sequence is TGTGCCAGCAGTCCTCCGGGACAGGTGGCGGGCTACACCTTC. This encodes CASSPPGQVAGYTF.

V gene TRBV4-2 combines with J gene TRBJ2-7; TRBD2 matches 11 bases. Germline V CDR1 and CDR2: LGHNA, YNFKEQ. The CDR3 has 15 residues. V was pared by 4 bases and J by 0 bases, with 2 bases of the junction left unmatched. CDR3 residues: CASSRTSGGSYEQYF. CDR3 nucleotide sequence: TGTGCCAGCAGCCGAACTAGCGGGGGCTCCTACGAGCAGTACTTC.

This clonotype was seen a few times. This sequence joins TRBV5-1 and TRBJ2-1; D call uncertain. The CDR3 covers 16 residues. Germline CDR1 SGHRS, CDR2 YFSETQ. V was pared by 0 bases and J by 5 bases, with 15 bases between. CDR3 in amino acids: CASSLGVIGSHNEQFF. Written as DNA, the CDR3 is TGCGCCAGCAGCTTGGGTGTAATCGGGTCGCACAATGAGCAGTTCTTC. The full variable domain, rest sourced from reference TRBV5-1 and TRBJ2-1, is KAGVTQTPRYLIKTRGQQVTLSCSPISGHRSVSWYQQTPGQGLQFLFEYFSETQRNKGNFPGRFSGRQFSNSRSEMNVSTLELGDSALYLCASSLGVIGSHNEQFFGPGTRLTVL.

This clonotype came up a few times. The chain recombines TRBV30 with TRBJ1-5, with TRBD1 matching over 9 bases. Germline V lookup: CDR1 GTSNPN, CDR2 SVGIG (reference sequence). Germline trimming cut 4 bases from V and 7 bases from J; bases unmatched to any gene: 5. There are 13 residues in the CDR3. CDR3 nucleotides: TGTGCCTGGACCACAGGGGGCCTACAGCCCCAGCATTTT. Translation gives CAWTTGGLQPQHF.

A few counts support this clonotype. The chain combines TRBV12-3 or TRBV12-4 with TRBJ1-1; no firm D call. CDR3 length: 12 amino acids. V gave up 8 bases and J gave up 0 bases, with 7 bases separating them. The CDR3 spells CASLLMNTEAFF. The CDR3 coding sequence is TGTGCCAGCTTGTTGATGAACACTGAAGCTTTCTTT.

This clonotype showed up many times. The rearrangement links TRBV4-1 to TRBJ2-7, with unresolved D. The CDR3 is made up of 13 amino acids. The V end lost 4 bases, the J end lost 2 bases, and 9 bases lay between the germline ends. CDR1 is MGHRA and CDR2 is YSYEKL in the germline V gene. The CDR3 protein is CASSPRTAYEQYF. The CDR3 nucleotides read TGCGCCAGCAGCCCGCGGACCGCCTACGAGCAGTACTTC.

The V call is TRBV6-1, the J call TRBJ2-7, with 9 positions matching TRBD2. The CDR3 is made up of 14 amino acids. Germline CDR1 MNHNS, CDR2 SASEGT. The ends lost 6 bases at V and 2 bases at J; junction bases unmatched: 5. CDR3 coding DNA: TGTGCCAGCAGGGGAGCGGGAGGAACCTACGAGCAGTACTTC. It codes for CASRGAGGTYEQYF.

The table lists this clonotype with many counts. The chain joins TRBV5-6 to TRBJ2-3; tentative D call: TRBD2 (6 bases). CDR1 SGHDT and CDR2 YYEEEE come from the germline V gene. V was pared by 6 bases and J by 4 bases, with 18 bases between. This CDR3 contains 15 residues. The CDR3: CASIRDFRYPDTQYF. DNA of the CDR3: TGTGCCAGCATCAGGGACTTCCGATACCCAGATACGCAGTATTTT.

The V gene is TRBV28, the J gene TRBJ2-7; TRBD2 aligns across 8 bases. The V gene end was trimmed by 1 base and the J gene end by 3 bases; junction bases not matched to a gene: 5. Germline-derived CDR1 and CDR2 are MDHEN and SYDVKM. This CDR3 is 15 amino acids long. CDR3 nucleotide sequence: TGTGCCAGCAGTTTATTCCCCGGGACTAGCTACGAGCAGTACTTC. Residues: CASSLFPGTSYEQYF.

This clonotype was seen a handful of times. The chain links TRBV28 to TRBJ2-1, with unresolved D. The CDR3 totals 14 residues. Trimming shortened V by 8 bases and J by 6 bases, and 17 bases separated the two germline ends. CDR1 MDHEN and CDR2 SYDVKM come from the germline V gene. The chain's CDR3 is CASGLGTTPNEQFF. CDR3 sequence (DNA): TGTGCCAGCGGCCTTGGCACTACCCCCAATGAGCAGTTCTTC.

The genes are TRBV12-3 or TRBV12-4 and TRBJ1-2, with D possibly matching TRBD1 (5 bases). This CDR3 is built from 12 residues. With 4 bases removed from V and 6 bases from J, the gap between germline ends came to 9 bases. The CDR3 is CASSYRRHGYTF. As DNA, the CDR3 is TGTGCCAGCAGTTACAGGAGACATGGCTACACCTTC.

This chain links TRBV27 with TRBJ2-2; tentatively, D is TRBD1 or TRBD2 (5 bases each). Trimming took off 5 bases at V and 4 bases at J, with 14 bases between the two ends. The germline CDR1 and CDR2 sequences are MNHEY and SMNVEV (reference sequence). The CDR3 loop spans 15 amino acids. In nucleotides, the CDR3 is TGTGCCAGCAGTCGGGGACGATACTCCACCGGGGAGCTGTTTTTT. Translation: CASSRGRYSTGELFF.